The present TCR beta chain was sequenced within a study of blood T cell repertoires in COVID-19. Study information: Sample material is recorded as cDNA or gDNA derived from T cells, B-cell-depleted T cells, or PBMCs.

Source study methods: Reference gene primer amplification gave nucleated cell count estimates. Here immunoSEQ multiplex PCR was the method, and the copy in TCRdb shows in-frame clones only, minus some. D and trimming come from the DNA, and the V and J calls and clone size come from that table. The table has 250,000 to 300,000 clones, around 87% seen once. Sequencing was done on a sample of peripheral blood. The TCR sequence derives from a woman in her forties who had recovered from COVID-19.

For the CDR3, the DNA is TGTGCCAGCAGTGAAGGGGTCGACAGGATTTCCTACGAGCAGTACTTC. Protein sequence: CASSEGVDRISYEQYF. The genes are TRBV2 and TRBJ2-7, with D tentatively TRBD1 (6 bases). Germline CDR1 reads SNHLY; CDR2 reads FYNNEI. Trimming removed 1 base from V and 1 base from J, with 14 bases in between. The CDR3 has 16 residues.